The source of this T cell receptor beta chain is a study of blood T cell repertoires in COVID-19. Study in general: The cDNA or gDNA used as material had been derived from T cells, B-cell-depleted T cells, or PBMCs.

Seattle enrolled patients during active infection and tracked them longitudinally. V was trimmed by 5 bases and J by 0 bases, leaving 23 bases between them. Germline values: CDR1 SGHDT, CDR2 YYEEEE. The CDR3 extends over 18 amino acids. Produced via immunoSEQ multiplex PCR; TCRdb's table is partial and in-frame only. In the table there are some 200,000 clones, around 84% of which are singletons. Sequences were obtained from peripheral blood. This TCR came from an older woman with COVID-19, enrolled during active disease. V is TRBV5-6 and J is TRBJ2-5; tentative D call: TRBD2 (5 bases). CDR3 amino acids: CASSGGHLTPGNQETQYF. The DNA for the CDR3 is TGTGCCAGCAGTGGCGGGCACCTCACCCCTGGGAACCAAGAGACCCAGTACTTC.